Reported below is one T cell receptor beta chain. No antigen is known for it. This entry is derived from a study of OX40 agonist ivuxolimab in advanced cancers. The study's findings and limits: Certain nonresponders additionally had low normalized T-cell clonal expansion. Dosing at 0.1 to 3.0 mg/kg was accompanied by clonal expansion of CD4+ and CD8+ blood T cells by week 6. The mean number of expanded clones was higher in CD8+ T cells than in CD4+.

The data were produced by immunoSEQ multiplex PCR, yet TCRdb's version contains in-frame clones alone and is incomplete. This table has about 15,000 clones, about 81% appearing once. Per the germline V gene, CDR1 is MGHRA and CDR2 is YSYEKL. The CDR3 spans 14 residues. The ends lost 6 bases at V and 6 bases at J; junction bases unmatched: 3. Sequenced here: CD4+ or CD8+ T cells sorted from blood, sampled in a trial of the OX40 agonist ivuxolimab. This clonotype was obtained from an adult with an advanced solid tumor such as melanoma, head and neck, liver or kidney cancer. This chain connects TRBV4-1 to TRBJ1-4; 11 positions agree with TRBD1. The chain's CDR3 is CASRRTGGYEKLFF. CDR3 DNA sequence: TGCGCCAGCAGGCGGACAGGGGGCTATGAAAAACTGTTTTTT.